Below, one T cell receptor (beta chain) is given with its context. The antigen is unknown. These data come from a study of shared clonotypes between healthy human individuals. After removal of 7 bases from V and 1 base from J, the junction contained 7 bases not matched to a gene. Germline CDR1 reads MDHEN; CDR2 reads SYDVKM. The CDR3 extends over 18 amino acids. A CD45RA-negative memory subset and a CD45RA+ naive subset were separated from the CD4+ cells. Study results and limitations: Several donors showed sharing of roughly 5% of naive CD4 clonotypes.

The sorted-subset replicate PCRs were given 200 ng DNA, which is around 29,000 T cell genomes. This table comes from immunoSEQ multiplex PCR, and its TCRdb copy is limited to in-frame clones, with some not included. The data contain around 2.5 million clones, approximately 93% of them singletons. The sequencing sample was made of naive CD4+ T cells from PBMCs. Subset: CD45RA+ positively selected. J is TRBJ2-1 and V is TRBV28, with 16 bases lining up with TRBD2. The sequence derives from a man aged 18 to 29 in good health. Some clones in this sample may be carry-over from other donors' samples. CDR3: CASMMAGLAGGSYNEQFF. CDR3 sequence (DNA): TGTGCCAGCATGATGGCGGGACTAGCGGGAGGGTCCTACAATGAGCAGTTCTTC.